This T cell receptor (beta chain) was identified in a study of blood T cell repertoires in COVID-19. Study context: Sample material is recorded as cDNA or gDNA derived from T cells, B-cell-depleted T cells, or PBMCs.

This clone was seen more than once but under ten times. Original handling: Researchers report that nucleated cell counts were estimated from reference gene primer amplification. Some clones are missing from TCRdb's copy, which holds only in-frame ones; the method was immunoSEQ multiplex PCR. V and J calls and clone size are those listed in that table; D and trimming were worked out from the DNA. Among roughly 200,000 clones listed, 88% were seen once. Participant ages covered about 18 to 95 years across 24 US areas. Participant-reported clinical history was the basis for cohort assignment. This sequence was found in a woman between 25 and 40 years old who had recovered from COVID-19. The sample consisted of PBMCs or T cells enriched from blood (not recorded which).

For the CDR3, the DNA is TGTGCCAGCAGCCCCCATGCGAACGTAGGCTACACCTTC. Its protein product is CASSPHANVGYTF. The J gene is TRBJ1-2, the V gene TRBV14, with D uncertain. V was trimmed by 4 bases and J by 8 bases, leaving 14 bases between them. The CDR3 loop spans 13 amino acids. Germline V lookup: CDR1 SGHDN, CDR2 FVKESK. The full variable domain, its missing parts supplied by reference TRBV14 and TRBJ1-2, is EAGVTQFPSHSVIEKGQTVTLRCDPISGHDNLYWYRRVMGKEIKFLLHFVKESKQDESGMPNNRFLAERTGGTYSTLKVQPAELEDSGVYFCASSPHANVGYTFGSGTRLTVV.